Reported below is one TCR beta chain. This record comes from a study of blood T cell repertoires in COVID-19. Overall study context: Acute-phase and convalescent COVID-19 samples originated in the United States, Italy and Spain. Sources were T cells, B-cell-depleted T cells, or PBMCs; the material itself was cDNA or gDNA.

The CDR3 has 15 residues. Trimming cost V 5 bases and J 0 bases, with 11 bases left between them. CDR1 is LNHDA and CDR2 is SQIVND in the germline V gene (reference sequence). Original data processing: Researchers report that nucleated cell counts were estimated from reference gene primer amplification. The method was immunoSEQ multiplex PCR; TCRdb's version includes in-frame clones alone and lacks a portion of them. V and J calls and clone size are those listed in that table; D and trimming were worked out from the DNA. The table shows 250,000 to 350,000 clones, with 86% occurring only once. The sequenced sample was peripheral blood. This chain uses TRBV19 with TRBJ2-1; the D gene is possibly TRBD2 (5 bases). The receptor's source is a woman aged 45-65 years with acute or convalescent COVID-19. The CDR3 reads CASSPSGISYNEQFF. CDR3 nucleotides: TGTGCCAGTAGTCCCAGCGGAATCTCCTACAATGAGCAGTTCTTC.